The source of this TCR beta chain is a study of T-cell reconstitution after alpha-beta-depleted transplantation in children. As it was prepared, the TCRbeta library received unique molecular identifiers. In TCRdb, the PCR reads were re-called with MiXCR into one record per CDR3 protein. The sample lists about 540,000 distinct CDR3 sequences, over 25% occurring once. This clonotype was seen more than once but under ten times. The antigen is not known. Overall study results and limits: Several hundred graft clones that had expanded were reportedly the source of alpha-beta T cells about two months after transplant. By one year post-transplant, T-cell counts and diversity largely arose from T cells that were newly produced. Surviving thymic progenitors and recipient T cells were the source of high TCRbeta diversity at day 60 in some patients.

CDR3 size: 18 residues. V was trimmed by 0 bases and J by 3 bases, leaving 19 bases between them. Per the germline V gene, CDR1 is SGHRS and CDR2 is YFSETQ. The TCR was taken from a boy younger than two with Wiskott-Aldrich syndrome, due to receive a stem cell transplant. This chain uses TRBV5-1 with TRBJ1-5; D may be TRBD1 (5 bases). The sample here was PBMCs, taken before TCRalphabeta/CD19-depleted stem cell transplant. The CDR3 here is CASSLGGLLTLLNQPQHF. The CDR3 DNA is TGCGCCAGCAGCTTGGGGGGACTCCTAACACTACTCAATCAGCCCCAGCATTTT. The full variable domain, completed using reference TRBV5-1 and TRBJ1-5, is KAGVTQTPRYLIKTRGQQVTLSCSPISGHRSVSWYQQTPGQGLQFLFEYFSETQRNKGNFPGRFSGRQFSNSRSEMNVSTLELGDSALYLCASSLGGLLTLLNQPQHFGDGTRLSIL.